Reported below is one TCR beta chain. The record originates from a study of blood T cell repertoires in COVID-19. Assay used: immunoSEQ multiplex PCR; TCRdb lists only in-frame clones, some missing. The sample yields 360,000 or so clones, 75% to 90% seen once. Participant reports of clinical history set cohort assignment. The CDR3 has 17 residues. From germline, CDR1 is SGHAT and CDR2 FQNNGV. With 5 bases removed from V and 3 bases from J, the gap between germline ends came to 23 bases. This TCR was sampled from a woman aged 45-65 years who had recovered from COVID-19. Input material: PBMCs or T cells enriched from blood (not recorded which). The J gene is TRBJ2-7, the V gene TRBV11-2, with D maybe TRBD2 (7 bases). The CDR3 is CASSQPGGGGVGYEQYF. The CDR3 region has the DNA TGTGCCAGCAGCCAACCTGGTGGGGGGGGCGTTGGCTACGAGCAGTACTTC.